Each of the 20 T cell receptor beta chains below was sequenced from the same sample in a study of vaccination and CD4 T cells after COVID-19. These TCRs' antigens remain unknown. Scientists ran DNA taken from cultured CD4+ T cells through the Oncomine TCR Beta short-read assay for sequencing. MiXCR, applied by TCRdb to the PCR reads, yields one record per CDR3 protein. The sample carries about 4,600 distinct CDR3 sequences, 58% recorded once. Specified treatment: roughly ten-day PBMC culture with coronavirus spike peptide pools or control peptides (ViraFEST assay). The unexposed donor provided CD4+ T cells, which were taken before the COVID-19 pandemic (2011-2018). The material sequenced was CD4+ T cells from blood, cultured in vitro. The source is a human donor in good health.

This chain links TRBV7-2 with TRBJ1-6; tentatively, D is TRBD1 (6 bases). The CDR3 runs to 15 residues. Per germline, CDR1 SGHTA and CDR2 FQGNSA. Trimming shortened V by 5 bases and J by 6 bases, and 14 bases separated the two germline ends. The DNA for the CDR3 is TGTGCCAGCAGCCATTGGGACATATCTAATTCACCCCTCCACTTT. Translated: CASSHWDISNSPLHF.

This CDR3 is CASSLGDRENQPQHF. The CDR3, as DNA: TGTGCCAGCAGCTTAGGGGACAGGGAGAATCAGCCCCAGCATTTT. The chain joins TRBV7-9 to TRBJ1-5, with 9 bases identical to TRBD1. CDR1 and CDR2 (germline): SEHNR, FQNEAQ (reference sequence). The CDR3 is 15 amino acids. The trim removed 1 base at V and 4 bases at J, leaving 2 bases unmatched.

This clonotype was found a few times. The DNA of the CDR3 is TGCAGTGCTGGGGTGGCGGGGAGCACTGGCTACACCTTC. It codes for CSAGVAGSTGYTF. The V gene is TRBV20-1, the J gene TRBJ1-2; D uncertain. The CDR3 runs to 13 residues. Looked up from germline, CDR1 is DFQATT and CDR2 is SNEGSKA (reference sequence). V shed 5 bases and J shed 7 bases, with 17 bases lying between them.

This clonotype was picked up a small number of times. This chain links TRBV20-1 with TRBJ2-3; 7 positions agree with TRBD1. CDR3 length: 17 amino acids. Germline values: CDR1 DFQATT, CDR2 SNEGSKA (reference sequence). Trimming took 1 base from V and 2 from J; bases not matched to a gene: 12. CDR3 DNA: TGCAGTGCTAGAGCGACAAGAAGGGGGCTGCCCACAGATACGCAGTATTTT. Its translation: CSARATRRGLPTDTQYF.

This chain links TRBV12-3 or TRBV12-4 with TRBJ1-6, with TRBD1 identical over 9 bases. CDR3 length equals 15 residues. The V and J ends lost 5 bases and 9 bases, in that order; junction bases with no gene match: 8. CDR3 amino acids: CASSQAGTGSSPLHF. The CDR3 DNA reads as TGTGCCAGCAGTCAGGCCGGGACAGGGAGTTCACCCCTCCACTTT.

This CDR3 reads CASSLSGKYNEQFF. CDR3 DNA: TGTGCCAGCAGCCTTAGCGGGAAGTACAATGAGCAGTTCTTC. The V gene is TRBV7-9, the J gene TRBJ2-1; 8 bases fit TRBD2. Trimming cost V 5 bases and J 4 bases; bases outside gene matches: 4. CDR1 SEHNR and CDR2 FQNEAQ come from the germline V gene (reference sequence). This CDR3 is 14 amino acids long.

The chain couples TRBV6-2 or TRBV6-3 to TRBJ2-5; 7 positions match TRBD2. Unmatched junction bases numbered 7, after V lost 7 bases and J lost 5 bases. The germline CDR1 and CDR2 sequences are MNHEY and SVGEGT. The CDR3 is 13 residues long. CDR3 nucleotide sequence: TGTGCCAGCATCCCGGGAGGAGTGGAGACCCAGTACTTC. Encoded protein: CASIPGGVETQYF.

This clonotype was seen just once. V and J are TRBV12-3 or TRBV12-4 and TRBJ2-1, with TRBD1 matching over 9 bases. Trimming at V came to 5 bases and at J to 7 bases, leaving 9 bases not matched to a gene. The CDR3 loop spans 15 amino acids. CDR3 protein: CASSPGTGFKNEQFF. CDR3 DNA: TGTGCCAGCAGTCCCGGGACAGGGTTTAAGAATGAGCAGTTCTTC.

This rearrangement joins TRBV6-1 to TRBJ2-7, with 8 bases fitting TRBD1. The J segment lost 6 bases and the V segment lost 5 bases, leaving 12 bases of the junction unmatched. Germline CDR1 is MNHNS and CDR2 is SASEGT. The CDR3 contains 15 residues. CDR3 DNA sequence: TGTGCCAGCAGTACCCCGGGACAGGTCCTCAGCGAGCAGTACTTC. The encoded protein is CASSTPGQVLSEQYF.

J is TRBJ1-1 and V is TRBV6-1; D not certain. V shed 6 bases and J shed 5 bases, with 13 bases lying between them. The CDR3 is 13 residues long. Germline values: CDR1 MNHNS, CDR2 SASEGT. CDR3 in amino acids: CASRVNENTEAFF. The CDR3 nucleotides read TGTGCCAGCAGAGTGAATGAGAATACTGAAGCTTTCTTT.

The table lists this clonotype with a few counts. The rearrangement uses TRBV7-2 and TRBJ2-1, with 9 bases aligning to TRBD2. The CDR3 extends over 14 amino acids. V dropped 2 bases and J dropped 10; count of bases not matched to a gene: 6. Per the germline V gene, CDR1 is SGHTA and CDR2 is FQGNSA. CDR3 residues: CASSLRLAEAEQFF. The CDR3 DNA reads TGTGCCAGCAGCTTACGACTAGCGGAAGCCGAGCAGTTCTTC.

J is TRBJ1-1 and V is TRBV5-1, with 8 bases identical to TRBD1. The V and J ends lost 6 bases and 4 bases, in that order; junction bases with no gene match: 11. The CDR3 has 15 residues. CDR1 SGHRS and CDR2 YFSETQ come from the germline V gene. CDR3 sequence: CASIGSGQGLTEAFF. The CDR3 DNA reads TGCGCCAGCATAGGCTCTGGACAGGGTCTCACTGAAGCTTTCTTT.

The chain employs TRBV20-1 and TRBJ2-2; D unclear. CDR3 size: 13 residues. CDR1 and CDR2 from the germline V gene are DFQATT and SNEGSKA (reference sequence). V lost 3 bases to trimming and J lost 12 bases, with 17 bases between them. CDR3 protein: CSASRESGDKLFF. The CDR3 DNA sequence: TGCAGTGCTAGTCGCGAATCGGGCGATAAGCTGTTTTTT.

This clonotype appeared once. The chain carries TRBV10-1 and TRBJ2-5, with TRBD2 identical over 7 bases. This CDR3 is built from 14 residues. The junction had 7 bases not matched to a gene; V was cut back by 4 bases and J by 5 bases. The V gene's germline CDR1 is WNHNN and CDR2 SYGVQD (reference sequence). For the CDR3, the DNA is TGCGCCAGCAGTGGGGGACTAAATGGGGAGACCCAGTACTTC. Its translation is CASSGGLNGETQYF.

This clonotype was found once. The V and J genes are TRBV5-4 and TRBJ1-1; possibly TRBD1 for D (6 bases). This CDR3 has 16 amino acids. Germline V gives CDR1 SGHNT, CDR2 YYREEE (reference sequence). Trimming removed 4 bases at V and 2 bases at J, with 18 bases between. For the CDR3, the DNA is TGTGCCAGCAGCCGTGGATACAGGGAGCGAAACACTGAAGCTTTCTTT. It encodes CASSRGYRERNTEAFF.

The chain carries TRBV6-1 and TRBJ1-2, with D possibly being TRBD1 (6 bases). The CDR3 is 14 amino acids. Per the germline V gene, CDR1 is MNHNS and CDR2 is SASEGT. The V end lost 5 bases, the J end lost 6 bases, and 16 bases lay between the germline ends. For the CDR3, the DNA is TGTGCCAGCAGTCTCCCTACAGGGCTTAATGGCTACACCTTC. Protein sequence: CASSLPTGLNGYTF.

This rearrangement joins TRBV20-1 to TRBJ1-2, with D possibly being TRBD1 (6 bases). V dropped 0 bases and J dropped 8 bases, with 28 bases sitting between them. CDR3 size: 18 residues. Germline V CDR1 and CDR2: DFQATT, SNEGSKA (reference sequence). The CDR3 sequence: CSARDLGGVGTSTLGYTF. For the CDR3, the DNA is TGCAGTGCTAGAGATCTCGGAGGGGTCGGGACATCTACCTTGGGCTACACCTTC.

CDR3 nucleotides: TGTGCCAGCGGGGACAGGGGGCGAGCTGGCTACACCTTC. It is translated as CASGDRGRAGYTF. This rearrangement joins TRBV27 to TRBJ1-2; TRBD1 aligns across 12 bases. Losses at the gene ends were 8 bases for V and 7 bases for J; bases not matched to a gene: 5. This CDR3 has 13 residues. CDR1 and CDR2 from the germline V gene are MNHEY and SMNVEV (reference sequence).

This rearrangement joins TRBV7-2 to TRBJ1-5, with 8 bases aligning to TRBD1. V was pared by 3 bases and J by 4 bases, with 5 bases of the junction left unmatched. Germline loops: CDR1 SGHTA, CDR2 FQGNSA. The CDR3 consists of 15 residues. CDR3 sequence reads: CASSFDRGRNQPQHF. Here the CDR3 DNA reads TGTGCCAGCAGCTTCGACAGGGGCCGAAATCAGCCCCAGCATTTT.

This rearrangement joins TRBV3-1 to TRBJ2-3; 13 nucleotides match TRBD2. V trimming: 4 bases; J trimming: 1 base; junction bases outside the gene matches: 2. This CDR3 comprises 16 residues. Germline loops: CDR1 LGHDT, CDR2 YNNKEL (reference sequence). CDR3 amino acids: CASSRGLAGGTDTQYF. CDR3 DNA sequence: TGTGCCAGCAGCCGAGGACTAGCGGGGGGCACAGATACGCAGTATTTT.